This T cell receptor beta chain was identified in a study of cytomegalovirus exposure and HLA in healthy donors. This clone has a single count. Germline CDR1 and CDR2: SGHRS and YFSETQ. The CDR3 is 14 residues long. Trimming pared 7 bases from V and 7 bases from J, leaving 21 bases between. The PCR made use of 60 Vbeta and 13 Jbeta primers. Sequencing was performed with immunoSEQ multiplex PCR; in TCRdb, only in-frame clones are kept and a portion is missing. This repertoire shows about 180,000 clones, roughly 75% found once; its top ten account for 1.5% to 2%. Every donor was a healthy person donating bone marrow.

The chain recombines TRBV5-1 with TRBJ2-7, with D possibly matching TRBD1 (6 bases). The sample taken for sequencing was PBMCs. The receptor comes from a woman in her 30s in good health and CMV-seronegative. The DNA of the CDR3 is TGCGCCAGCGGTTTGACAGGACCCTCTGGGGAGCAGTACTTC. It encodes CASGLTGPSGEQYF.